The 16 T cell receptor beta chains in this list originate from one sample, sequenced in a study of cytomegalovirus exposure and HLA in healthy donors. Primers: 60 Vbeta forward and 13 Jbeta reverse. Method: immunoSEQ multiplex PCR; TCRdb's copy keeps in-frame clones and lacks some. Of around 170,000 clones listed, roughly 80% are singletons. The material sequenced was PBMCs. These receptors were obtained from a middle-aged man in good health and CMV-seropositive.

V is TRBV2 and J is TRBJ2-7, with TRBD2 identical over 8 bases. Germline CDR1 reads SNHLY; CDR2 reads FYNNEI. CDR3 length equals 13 residues. The J segment lost 2 bases and the V segment lost 8 bases, leaving 5 bases of the junction unmatched. The CDR3 region is CASPRGGAYEQYF. CDR3 bases: TGTGCCAGCCCCCGGGGGGGGGCCTACGAGCAGTACTTC.

The chain has TRBV7-2 and TRBJ1-1; D is ambiguous. The CDR3 runs 14 residues. CDR1 is SGHTA, CDR2 FQGNSA, per germline. The V end was cut by 4 bases, the J end by 3 bases, with 12 bases between. The CDR3 loop is CASSSGLGDTEAFF. Written as DNA, the CDR3 is TGTGCCAGCAGCTCCGGGTTAGGTGACACTGAAGCTTTCTTT.

V gene TRBV5-1 combines with J gene TRBJ2-7, with 9 bases fitting TRBD1. Trimming took 4 bases from V and 5 from J; bases not matched to a gene: 7. The germline CDR1 and CDR2 sequences are SGHRS and YFSETQ. The CDR3 is made up of 14 amino acids. The CDR3 loop reads CASSQGTGIHEQYF. In DNA, the CDR3 is TGCGCCAGCAGCCAAGGGACAGGGATCCACGAGCAGTACTTC.

J is TRBJ2-5 and V is TRBV30, with D possibly TRBD1 on 6 matching bases. The end of the DNA is better explained by TRBJ2-7, so the J call may be wrong. The CDR3 is made up of 12 amino acids. Germline V gene lookup returns CDR1 GTSNPN and CDR2 SVGIG (reference sequence). The CDR3 DNA follows: TGTGCCTGGAGGAGAGGGGGCTACGAGCAGTACTTC. Translated, it gives CAWRRGGYEQYF.

CDR3: CASSFRAGASYEQYF. For the CDR3, the DNA is TGTGCCAGCAGCTTTAGAGCGGGGGCTTCCTACGAGCAGTACTTC. The V and J genes are TRBV11-3 and TRBJ2-7; 8 nucleotides match TRBD2. V shed 3 bases, J shed 1 base, and the junction held 5 bases outside the gene matches. The length of the CDR3 is 15 residues. The germline V gene has CDR1 SGHNT and CDR2 YENEEA.

J is TRBJ1-5 and V is TRBV30; possibly TRBD1 for D (6 bases). Trimming stripped 4 bases from V and 1 base from J, with 11 bases between. Germline V gene lookup returns CDR1 GTSNPN and CDR2 SVGIG (reference sequence). CDR3 size: 14 residues. CDR3 residues: CAWNEGQSNQPQHF. Written as DNA, the CDR3 is TGTGCCTGGAATGAGGGACAAAGCAATCAGCCCCAGCATTTT. Together with reference TRBV30 and TRBJ1-5, the CDR3 gives the full variable domain: SQTIHQWPATLVQPVGSPLSLECTVEGTSNPNLYWYRQAAGRGLQLLFYSVGIGQISSEVPQNLSASRPQDRQFILSSKKLLLSDSGFYLCAWNEGQSNQPQHFGDGTRLSIL.

As DNA, the CDR3 is TGCGCCAGCAGCCTCCAGGGGTATGAAGCTTTCTTT. This encodes CASSLQGYEAFF. V gene TRBV4-1 combines with J gene TRBJ1-1, with a tentative D call TRBD1 (6 bases). Trimming pared 4 bases from V and 7 bases from J, leaving 10 bases between. Per the germline V gene, CDR1 is MGHRA and CDR2 is YSYEKL. The CDR3 is 12 residues long.

The V and J genes are TRBV6-5 and TRBJ2-5; D not resolved. Germline V CDR1 and CDR2: MNHEY, SVGAGI. The CDR3 is made up of 13 amino acids. V lost 6 bases and J 2 bases, leaving 10 bases between the germline ends. In DNA, the CDR3 is TGTGCCAGCAGCTTATACAGACAAGAGACCCAGTACTTC. This translates into CASSLYRQETQYF.

The V call is TRBV15, the J call TRBJ2-7, with D perhaps matching TRBD2 (7 bases). The CDR3 is 17 residues long. Per germline, CDR1 LNHNV and CDR2 YYDKDF (reference sequence). The V end lost 2 bases, the J end lost 2 bases, and 19 bases lay between the germline ends. This CDR3 reads CATSRSPGGGQPYEQYF. The DNA for the CDR3 is TGTGCCACCAGCAGATCCCCGGGCGGGGGCCAACCCTACGAGCAGTACTTC.

The chain combines TRBV5-1 with TRBJ2-7; D gene ambiguous. V was shortened by 2 bases and J by 3 bases, with 6 bases between the two germline ends. The CDR3 runs to 12 residues. In germline, CDR1 is SGHRS, CDR2 YFSETQ. Written as DNA, the CDR3 is TGCGCCAGCAGCTTCCCGGGCTACGAGCAGTACTTC. As protein: CASSFPGYEQYF. Variable domain in full (rest from reference TRBV5-1 and TRBJ2-7): KAGVTQTPRYLIKTRGQQVTLSCSPISGHRSVSWYQQTPGQGLQFLFEYFSETQRNKGNFPGRFSGRQFSNSRSEMNVSTLELGDSALYLCASSFPGYEQYFGPGTRLTVT.

Worth noting for this clone: This sample also contains other DNA sequences that code for the same CDR3. This chain links TRBV19 with TRBJ1-1, with TRBD1 as a possible D gene (5 bases). The CDR3 spans 14 residues. CDR1 and CDR2 from the germline V gene are LNHDA and SQIVND (reference sequence). Trimming shortened V by 3 bases and J by 1 base, and 9 bases separated the two germline ends. The chain's CDR3 is CASSIGGGNTEAFF. CDR3 nucleotides: TGTGCCAGTAGTATCGGGGGAGGGAACACTGAAGCTTTCTTT.

The chain recombines TRBV7-9 with TRBJ2-3; 12 bases match TRBD2. After removal of 4 bases from V and 3 bases from J, the junction contained 8 bases not matched to a gene. Germline CDR1 is SEHNR and CDR2 is FQNEAQ (reference sequence). This CDR3 has 17 amino acids. The CDR3 DNA follows: TGTGCCAGCAGCTCATCTCTAGCGGGGGGGCGTACAGATACGCAGTATTTT. Translated: CASSSSLAGGRTDTQYF.

About this clone itself: Germline is not matched at one junction end, which may reflect a read error. This rearrangement joins TRBV4-2 to TRBJ1-5, with a weak D call TRBD1 (6 bases). The length of the CDR3 is 15 residues. Germline lookup yields CDR1 LGHNA and CDR2 YNFKEQ. The CDR3 DNA sequence: TGTGCCAGCAGCCAAGATCAGGGGAGCAGTCAGCCCCAGCATTTT. This translates into CASSQDQGSSQPQHF.

This chain uses TRBV28 with TRBJ2-1, with 7 positions matching TRBD2. With V trimmed by 8 bases and J by 0 bases, 4 bases remained unmatched. CDR3 length equals 14 residues. Germline V gene data show CDR1 as MDHEN and CDR2 as SYDVKM. CDR3 sequence reads: CASGWGGSYNEQFF. Written as DNA, the CDR3 is TGTGCCAGCGGTTGGGGGGGCTCCTACAATGAGCAGTTCTTC.

This clone showed up just a few times. V gene TRBV29-1 combines with J gene TRBJ1-1; D remains unclear. The germline gives CDR1 SQVTM, CDR2 ANQGSEA. This CDR3 is 16 amino acids long. The germline V and J ends were trimmed by 4 bases and 1 base, with 19 bases remaining between them. CDR3 loop: CSVGDKPWAENTEAFF. The CDR3, as DNA: TGCAGCGTTGGCGACAAGCCATGGGCTGAGAACACTGAAGCTTTCTTT.

This chain's CDR3 is CASSRTLTGENTGELFF. The CDR3 DNA follows: TGTGCCAGCAGCCGAACCCTCACGGGGGAAAACACCGGGGAGCTGTTTTTT. V usage is TRBV9 and J usage is TRBJ2-2, with D perhaps TRBD2 (6 bases). The V gene lost 4 bases and the J gene lost 2 bases, with 18 bases spanning the gap. Germline loops: CDR1 SGDLS, CDR2 YYNGEE. The CDR3 runs to 17 residues.